Presented here are 9 T cell receptor beta chains from one specimen sequenced in a study of OX40 agonist ivuxolimab in advanced cancers. The method was immunoSEQ multiplex PCR; TCRdb's version includes in-frame clones alone and lacks a portion of them. The repertoire holds 73,000 or so clones, with 84% as singletons. The sample consisted of CD4+ or CD8+ T cells sorted from blood, taken in a trial of the OX40 agonist ivuxolimab. These receptors were collected from an adult with an advanced solid tumor such as melanoma, head and neck, liver or kidney cancer.

V is TRBV29-1 and J is TRBJ2-5, with D maybe TRBD1 (5 bases). CDR1 and CDR2 (germline): SQVTM, ANQGSEA. The V gene lost 4 bases and the J gene lost 3 bases, with 9 bases spanning the gap. The CDR3 is 12 amino acids. The CDR3 here is CSVGGREETQYF. The CDR3 coding sequence is TGCAGCGTTGGGGGCAGGGAAGAGACCCAGTACTTC.

The chain employs TRBV5-1 and TRBJ2-7; D tentatively reads TRBD1 or TRBD2 (5 bases each). Germline CDR1 SGHRS, CDR2 YFSETQ. The CDR3 covers 15 residues. The germline V and J ends were trimmed by 5 bases and 0 bases, with 15 bases remaining between them. The CDR3 sequence is CASSSLGTSSYEQYF. DNA for the CDR3: TGCGCCAGCAGTTCTCTAGGGACCAGCTCCTACGAGCAGTACTTC.

This clone was seen a handful of times. The rearrangement uses TRBV4-1 and TRBJ2-2; 8 bases fit TRBD1. Germline assignment: CDR1 MGHRA and CDR2 YSYEKL. The length of the CDR3 is 17 residues. Germline trimming cut 4 bases from V and 2 bases from J; bases unmatched to any gene: 9. The CDR3 DNA sequence: TGCGCCAGCAGCCGGGGGCCGGGACAGGCTAACACCGGGGAGCTGTTTTTT. Translation gives CASSRGPGQANTGELFF.

The chain carries TRBV5-1 and TRBJ2-6; D remains unclear. Trimming left V 4 bases short and J 0 bases short, with 11 bases between. Looked up from germline, CDR1 is SGHRS and CDR2 is YFSETQ. CDR3 length equals 16 residues. In DNA, the CDR3 is TGCGCCAGCAGCCCTCCTCTCCTCTCTGGGGCCAACGTCCTGACTTTC. Amino acid sequence: CASSPPLLSGANVLTF.

The gene calls are TRBV7-2 and TRBJ1-2, with 9 bases lining up with TRBD1. Germline CDR1 is SGHTA and CDR2 is FQGNSA. This CDR3 has 15 residues. The V segment lost 4 bases and the J segment 4 bases; nucleotides outside the gene matches: 7. The CDR3 DNA reads TGTGCCAGCAGCTCCCGGGACAGGGTACCCTATGGCTACACCTTC. As protein: CASSSRDRVPYGYTF.

V usage is TRBV9 and J usage is TRBJ2-7; maybe TRBD2 (5 bases). The CDR3 contains 16 residues. Germline CDR1 SGDLS, CDR2 YYNGEE. V was cut by 0 bases and J by 3 bases, with 16 bases left in between. The CDR3 nucleotides read TGTGCCAGCAGCGTAGGCCCGAAAATTGACTACTACGAGCAGTACTTC. Its translation is CASSVGPKIDYYEQYF.

The genes are TRBV19 and TRBJ1-3; D is unresolved. Trimming stripped 7 bases from V and 4 bases from J, with 8 bases between. CDR1 and CDR2 (germline): LNHDA, SQIVND (reference sequence). This CDR3 is 12 amino acids long. The CDR3 protein is CASIGSGNTIYF. Here the CDR3 DNA reads TGTGCCAGTATCGGGTCCGGAAACACCATATATTTT.

The chain carries TRBV2 and TRBJ2-6; the match to TRBD1 covers 8 bases. CDR1 and CDR2 (germline): SNHLY, FYNNEI. The CDR3 spans 18 residues. V shed 3 bases and J 0 bases; nucleotides not matched to a gene: 7. CDR3 in amino acids: CASSDTRTGLSGANVLTF. CDR3 nucleotide sequence: TGTGCCAGCAGTGATACCAGGACAGGGCTCTCTGGGGCCAACGTCCTGACTTTC.

CDR3 region: CASSSDRNLAFF. The CDR3 DNA sequence: TGTGCCAGCTCATCGGACAGGAATCTAGCTTTCTTT. This chain connects TRBV18 to TRBJ1-1; 7 nucleotides agree with TRBD1. The trim removed 5 bases at V and 10 bases at J, leaving 7 bases unmatched. Per the germline V gene, CDR1 is KGHSH and CDR2 is LQKENI. The CDR3 is 12 amino acids.